Each of the 20 T cell receptor beta chains below was sequenced from the same sample in a study of blood T cell repertoires in COVID-19. Only in-frame clones appear in the TCRdb table, and some are missing; sequencing was by immunoSEQ multiplex PCR. The repertoire holds 100,000 to 150,000 clones, with more than 60% as singletons. The specimen sequenced was peripheral blood. These receptors were taken from a man between 70 and 80 years old with acute or convalescent COVID-19.

This rearrangement joins TRBV5-1 to TRBJ2-7; 8 nucleotides agree with TRBD2. Germline V lookup: CDR1 SGHRS, CDR2 YFSETQ. The CDR3 contains 15 residues. The V segment lost 6 bases and the J segment 2 bases; nucleotides outside the gene matches: 10. The CDR3 region has the DNA TGCGCCAGCACCCCCTATACCGGGAGGGCCTACGAGCAGTACTTC. Its translation is CASTPYTGRAYEQYF. Looking up the rest from reference TRBV5-1 and TRBJ2-7 gives the full variable domain: KAGVTQTPRYLIKTRGQQVTLSCSPISGHRSVSWYQQTPGQGLQFLFEYFSETQRNKGNFPGRFSGRQFSNSRSEMNVSTLELGDSALYLCASTPYTGRAYEQYFGPGTRLTVT.

This clone occurred many times. The chain links TRBV7-9 to TRBJ2-7; 9 bases map to TRBD1. Germline CDR1 is SEHNR and CDR2 is FQNEAQ (reference sequence). The CDR3 is 16 amino acids. The trim removed 3 bases at V and 2 bases at J, leaving 8 bases unmatched. CDR3 DNA sequence: TGTGCCAGCAGCTTCCGGGACAGGGTTAATCCCTACGAGCAGTACTTC. Translation: CASSFRDRVNPYEQYF.

This clone was detected only a few times. The J gene is TRBJ2-1, the V gene TRBV27; 9 positions match TRBD1. The V gene end was trimmed by 4 bases and the J gene end by 8 bases; junction bases not matched to a gene: 6. Germline values: CDR1 MNHEY, CDR2 SMNVEV (reference sequence). This CDR3 region has 14 residues. CDR3 sequence reads: CASSWTGASHEQFF. In nucleotides, the CDR3 is TGTGCCAGCAGTTGGACAGGGGCCTCGCATGAGCAGTTCTTC.

This clone was recorded once. The CDR3 here is CASSPRREGPGELFF. The CDR3 region has the DNA TGTGCCAGCAGCCCGCGTCGGGAGGGCCCCGGGGAGCTGTTTTTT. This chain links TRBV5-5 with TRBJ2-2; 8 bases map to TRBD2. Per the germline V gene, CDR1 is SGHKS and CDR2 is YYEKEE (reference sequence). The CDR3 is made up of 15 amino acids. Trimming removed 4 bases from V and 6 bases from J; junction bases left unmatched: 8. The full variable domain, completed using reference TRBV5-5 and TRBJ2-2, is DAGVTQSPTHLIKTRGQQVTLRCSPISGHKSVSWYQQVLGQGPQFIFQYYEKEERGRGNFPDRFSARQFPNYSSELNVNALLLGDSALYLCASSPRREGPGELFFGEGSRLTVL.

V usage is TRBV7-7 and J usage is TRBJ2-5; TRBD1 aligns across 10 bases. J lost 5 bases, V lost 5 bases, and 5 bases had no gene match. The CDR3 runs to 14 residues. Germline CDR1 and CDR2: SSHAT and FNYEAQ (reference sequence). The CDR3 is CASSTTGGGETQYF. CDR3 bases: TGTGCCAGCAGCACGACAGGGGGCGGGGAGACCCAGTACTTC.

This rearrangement joins TRBV5-6 to TRBJ2-3, with 7 bases that match TRBD2. Germline V gives CDR1 SGHDT, CDR2 YYEEEE. The junction had 6 bases not matched to a gene; V was cut back by 2 bases and J by 3 bases. The length of the CDR3 is 15 residues. For the CDR3, the DNA is TGTGCCAGCAGCTTTCCCGGACTAGGGACAGATACGCAGTATTTT. Translated, it gives CASSFPGLGTDTQYF.

The chain carries TRBV28 and TRBJ1-2; 7 positions match TRBD1. The CDR3 runs to 16 residues. V lost 5 bases, J lost 5 bases, and 14 bases stayed unmatched. Germline CDR1 MDHEN, CDR2 SYDVKM. CDR3 amino acids: CASSRRPWTGQYGYTF. The CDR3 DNA reads TGTGCCAGCAGTCGCCGCCCCTGGACAGGCCAATATGGCTACACCTTC.

The V and J genes are TRBV27 and TRBJ2-5; no reliable D call. The germline V gene has CDR1 MNHEY and CDR2 SMNVEV (reference sequence). CDR3 length equals 14 residues. Deletions cut 1 base from V and 7 bases from J, with 13 bases between. CDR3 sequence (DNA): TGTGCCAGCAGTTTATACCCCGGTTCTGTGACCCAGTACTTC. It encodes CASSLYPGSVTQYF.

Note on this clone: One end of the junction is discordant with germline, which a read error may explain. The chain carries TRBV15 and TRBJ1-4; D is unclear. Germline assignment: CDR1 LNHNV and CDR2 YYDKDF (reference sequence). This CDR3 is built from 13 residues. CDR3 coding DNA: TGTGCCACCAGCAGAGAGTATCGGAGGAACAGTGATTTT. It is translated as CATSREYRRNSDF.

This clone was seen only once. The rearrangement uses TRBV19 and TRBJ1-1; no definite D call. Germline CDR1 LNHDA, CDR2 SQIVND (reference sequence). The CDR3 sequence is 15 residues long. With 1 base removed from V and 1 base from J, the gap between germline ends came to 10 bases. CDR3 bases: TGTGCCAGTAGTATAGGGGAGCAAAGGAACACTGAAGCTTTCTTT. It yields the protein CASSIGEQRNTEAFF.

The chain uses TRBV19 and TRBJ2-3; the D is unclear. Per germline, CDR1 LNHDA and CDR2 SQIVND (reference sequence). The ends were cut back, 8 bases at V and 0 bases at J, with 9 bases in the middle. The CDR3 is 13 residues long. CDR3: CASRQASTDTQYF. For the CDR3, the DNA is TGTGCCAGTCGACAAGCTAGCACAGATACGCAGTATTTT.

The V gene is TRBV9, the J gene TRBJ2-3, with D tentatively TRBD2 (5 bases). Per germline, CDR1 SGDLS and CDR2 YYNGEE. The V end lost 4 bases, the J end lost 6 bases, and 21 bases lay between the germline ends. The CDR3 is 16 amino acids. Here the CDR3 reads CASSPRTLGPTDTQYF. The CDR3 DNA reads TGTGCCAGCAGCCCCCGGACTTTAGGACCCACGGATACGCAGTATTTT.

This clone was detected once. This chain uses TRBV27 with TRBJ1-1; D unclear. Trimming cost V 4 bases and J 0 bases, with 6 bases left between them. Germline V gene lookup returns CDR1 MNHEY and CDR2 SMNVEV (reference sequence). The CDR3 is 13 residues long. CDR3 nucleotides: TGTGCCAGCAGTTCTGGCCTGAACACTGAAGCTTTCTTT. Protein: CASSSGLNTEAFF.

The CDR3 DNA sequence: TGTGCCAGCAGTCCCTTAGCCAGGGCTAATTCACCCCTCCACTTT. Its translation: CASSPLARANSPLHF. The V gene is TRBV6-5, the J gene TRBJ1-6; TRBD1 might be the D (5 bases). The CDR3 has 15 residues. Germline-derived CDR1 and CDR2 are MNHEY and SVGAGI. V was shortened by 5 bases and J by 6 bases, with 14 bases between the two germline ends.

The chain links TRBV7-3 to TRBJ1-1, with 7 bases lining up with TRBD1. This CDR3 has 18 amino acids. Germline CDR1 is SGHTA and CDR2 is FQGTGA. Trimming at V came to 5 bases and at J to 0 bases, leaving 15 bases not matched to a gene. The CDR3 here is CASSPYDRAEGMNTEAFF. DNA of the CDR3: TGTGCCAGCAGCCCGTATGACAGGGCTGAGGGAATGAACACTGAAGCTTTCTTT.

V gene TRBV11-2 combines with J gene TRBJ2-2; D is unclear. V shed 3 bases and J shed 1 base, with 6 bases lying between them. The CDR3 runs to 14 residues. CDR1 and CDR2 (germline): SGHAT, FQNNGV. CDR3 DNA sequence: TGTGCCAGCAGCTTTTCATGGAACACCGGGGAGCTGTTTTTT. It codes for CASSFSWNTGELFF.

The CDR3 DNA reads as TGTGCCAGCAGCCCCCGGTGGTCGACCCAGTACTTC. Translated, it gives CASSPRWSTQYF. The chain has TRBV12-3 or TRBV12-4 and TRBJ2-5; D is ambiguous. V lost 6 bases to trimming and J lost 7 bases, with 12 bases between them. The CDR3 totals 12 residues.

This clone was seen a few times. The chain uses TRBV7-3 and TRBJ2-7, with D uncertain. Trimming shortened V by 2 bases and J by 6 bases, and 11 bases separated the two germline ends. This CDR3 has 13 amino acids. Germline V lookup: CDR1 SGHTA, CDR2 FQGTGA. CDR3 in DNA: TGTGCCAGCAGCTTATCGCCCAACAGCGAGCAGTACTTC. It translates to CASSLSPNSEQYF.

This clone was counted only a few times. The chain links TRBV27 to TRBJ1-4; maybe TRBD1 (6 bases). The V and J ends lost 6 bases and 8 bases respectively, with 19 bases between them. CDR1 and CDR2 from the germline V gene are MNHEY and SMNVEV (reference sequence). The CDR3 covers 15 residues. The chain's CDR3 is CASSVNRVTGEKLFF. The CDR3 region has the DNA TGTGCCAGCAGCGTTAACAGGGTAACGGGAGAAAAACTGTTTTTT.

The V gene is TRBV5-4, the J gene TRBJ2-7; 12 positions match TRBD1. Germline CDR1 is SGHNT and CDR2 is YYREEE (reference sequence). V trimming: 6 bases; J trimming: 2 bases; junction bases outside the gene matches: 12. The CDR3 extends over 17 amino acids. The CDR3 DNA follows: TGTGCCAGCAACCCGGGACAGGGGGCAACGATAGCCTACGAGCAGTACTTC. It translates to CASNPGQGATIAYEQYF.